One and the same sample provided the 22 T cell receptor beta chains below, sequenced in a study of blood T cell repertoires in COVID-19. TCRdb's copy holds only in-frame clones and misses some; the assay was immunoSEQ multiplex PCR. This sample has about 130,000 clones, with approximately 90% found just once. The source material was peripheral blood. The source is a man in his sixties with COVID-19, enrolled during active disease.

This clone was detected only a few times. The chain carries TRBV7-3 and TRBJ2-7; D is uncertain. The CDR3 loop spans 14 amino acids. In germline, CDR1 is SGHTA, CDR2 FQGTGA. Trimming took off 6 bases at V and 0 bases at J, with 12 bases between the two ends. CDR3 nucleotides: TGTGCCAGCAGACGGTTCCTTGACTCCTACGAGCAGTACTTC. Protein sequence: CASRRFLDSYEQYF.

This chain joins TRBV7-2 and TRBJ1-1; D is possibly TRBD1 (5 bases). Germline CDR1 is SGHTA and CDR2 is FQGNSA. This CDR3 region has 15 residues. Trimming cost V 1 base and J 4 bases, with 13 bases left between them. The CDR3 is CASSLEGRVSTEAFF. In DNA form, the CDR3 reads TGTGCCAGCAGCTTAGAGGGGAGGGTTAGCACTGAAGCTTTCTTT.

This chain connects TRBV9 to TRBJ1-6; the match to TRBD1 covers 7 bases. The germline V gene encodes CDR1 SGDLS and CDR2 YYNGEE. J gave up 6 bases and V 3 bases, and 6 bases lay outside the gene matches. CDR3 length: 15 residues. CDR3 nucleotide sequence: TGTGCCAGCAGCGCGACAGGGTACTTTAATTCACCCCTCCACTTT. Its translation: CASSATGYFNSPLHF.

V gene TRBV6-5 combines with J gene TRBJ1-2; D remains ambiguous. Germline CDR1 and CDR2: MNHEY and SVGAGI. V gave up 6 bases and J gave up 5 bases, with 13 bases separating them. The CDR3 has 13 amino acids. The CDR3 nucleotides are TGTGCCAGCAGCTCCGGGAACATTTATGGCTACACCTTC. Residues: CASSSGNIYGYTF.

The sample holds a few counts of this clone. The chain combines TRBV7-8 with TRBJ1-5; TRBD1 matches at 7 bases. CDR1 is SGHVS and CDR2 is FQNEAQ in the germline V gene. V dropped 3 bases and J dropped 3; count of bases not matched to a gene: 2. The CDR3 length is 14 residues. The CDR3 sequence is CASSLGQSNQPQHF. The CDR3 bases are TGTGCCAGCAGCTTGGGACAGTCCAATCAGCCCCAGCATTTT.

The CDR3 sequence is CASSYSGGANYGYTF. The DNA for the CDR3 is TGTGCCAGCAGTTACTCCGGGGGGGCCAACTATGGCTACACCTTC. This sequence joins TRBV6-5 and TRBJ1-2; a weak D match, TRBD1 (6 bases). Per germline, CDR1 MNHEY and CDR2 SVGAGI. V was clipped by 0 bases and J by 2 bases, with 10 bases between them. The length of the CDR3 is 15 residues.

In this sample, this clone turned up a few times. The J gene is TRBJ2-7, the V gene TRBV2; TRBD1 agrees at 10 bases. The V gene end was trimmed by 1 base and the J gene end by 6 bases; junction bases not matched to a gene: 6. Per the germline V gene, CDR1 is SNHLY and CDR2 is FYNNEI. The CDR3 is 15 amino acids. The CDR3 loop is CASSEEGTGVSEQYF. The CDR3 DNA reads TGTGCCAGCAGTGAAGAGGGGACAGGGGTGAGCGAGCAGTACTTC.

This chain joins TRBV9 and TRBJ2-7; a possible D gene is TRBD1 (5 bases). Trimming shortened V by 0 bases and J by 4 bases, and 11 bases separated the two germline ends. This CDR3 comprises 14 residues. The germline gives CDR1 SGDLS, CDR2 YYNGEE. The CDR3 DNA is TGTGCCAGCAGCGTAGACCCAGGACATTACGAGCAGTACTTC. It is translated as CASSVDPGHYEQYF.

The chain joins TRBV6-4 to TRBJ1-4; 10 positions match TRBD1. CDR3 length: 20 residues. Germline V lookup: CDR1 MRHNA, CDR2 SNTAGT. Unmatched junction bases numbered 16, after V lost 6 bases and J lost 0 bases. Here the CDR3 DNA reads TGTGCCAGCAGGACCTCCGGGACAGGGGCACCAGTCGCAACTAATGAAAAACTGTTTTTT. Amino acids: CASRTSGTGAPVATNEKLFF.

CDR3 DNA: TGTGCCAGTAGTATAGTAGGGGGACAGGCAGAGACCCAGTACTTC. Encoded protein: CASSIVGGQAETQYF. The chain employs TRBV19 and TRBJ2-5; 8 bases line up with TRBD1. The V segment lost 1 base and the J segment 4 bases; nucleotides outside the gene matches: 5. CDR1 is LNHDA and CDR2 is SQIVND in the germline V gene (reference sequence). The CDR3 is made up of 15 amino acids.

The table lists this clone with a few counts. The gene calls are TRBV10-3 and TRBJ2-1; tentative D call: TRBD1 (6 bases). This CDR3 comprises 18 residues. Germline V gene sequence: CDR1 ENHRY, CDR2 SYGVKD. Trimming removed 3 bases from V and 0 bases from J, with 18 bases in between. The CDR3, as DNA: TGTGCCATCAGTGAAGGGACACTTCCTTCTCACTCCTACAATGAGCAGTTCTTC. Translating it yields CAISEGTLPSHSYNEQFF.

V and J are TRBV6-6 and TRBJ2-3; perhaps TRBD1 as D (6 bases). V lost 6 bases and J 0 bases, leaving 13 bases between the germline ends. The V gene's germline CDR1 is MNHNY and CDR2 SVGAGI (reference sequence). The CDR3 is 15 amino acids. The CDR3 region has the DNA TGTGCCAGCAGCGACTCCAGGGGTAGCACAGATACGCAGTATTTT. This encodes CASSDSRGSTDTQYF.

This chain links TRBV29-1 with TRBJ2-7, with TRBD2 matching over 13 bases. The germline gives CDR1 SQVTM, CDR2 ANQGSEA. This CDR3 has 14 residues. After removal of 5 bases from V and 3 bases from J, the junction contained 4 bases not matched to a gene. The CDR3 DNA sequence: TGCAGCGTTAGGACTAGCGGGGGCTTCTACGAGCAGTACTTC. Protein product: CSVRTSGGFYEQYF.

The rearrangement joins TRBV7-2 to TRBJ2-7, with TRBD2 as a possible D gene (6 bases). V was cut by 3 bases and J by 4 bases, with 19 bases left in between. Germline assignment: CDR1 SGHTA and CDR2 FQGNSA. The CDR3 is 16 residues long. CDR3 coding DNA: TGTGCCAGCAGCTTGGGGACTTCTTACGCATATTACGAGCAGTACTTC. This gives the protein CASSLGTSYAYYEQYF.

The chain links TRBV30 to TRBJ1-5; perhaps TRBD1 as D (6 bases). V was clipped by 2 bases and J by 4 bases, with 12 bases between them. The length of the CDR3 is 14 residues. Germline loops: CDR1 GTSNPN, CDR2 SVGIG (reference sequence). The DNA of the CDR3 is TGTGCCTGGAGTATTGGGACACGGAATCAGCCCCAGCATTTT. Translated, it gives CAWSIGTRNQPQHF.

The chain joins TRBV7-3 to TRBJ1-6; D is ambiguous. Germline CDR1 reads SGHTA; CDR2 reads FQGTGA. V lost 3 bases, J lost 9 bases, and 9 bases lay in between. The CDR3 runs 13 residues. The CDR3 DNA follows: TGTGCCAGCAGCTTTGCCTGGAGTTCACCCCTCCACTTT. Its translation is CASSFAWSSPLHF.

The CDR3 nucleotides are TGTGCCAGCAGCTTGAGCCCAACGGTGGATTCACCCCTCCACTTT. Translated, it gives CASSLSPTVDSPLHF. The chain recombines TRBV7-3 with TRBJ1-6, with unresolved D. The germline V and J ends were trimmed by 3 bases and 8 bases, with 14 bases remaining between them. CDR3 size: 15 residues. The germline V gene encodes CDR1 SGHTA and CDR2 FQGTGA.

The rearrangement joins TRBV29-1 to TRBJ1-2; 9 positions match TRBD1. After removal of 4 bases from V and 5 bases from J, the junction contained 8 bases not matched to a gene. This CDR3 has 14 amino acids. CDR1 and CDR2 from the germline V gene are SQVTM and ANQGSEA. The CDR3 here is CSVGTQGAGYGYTF. The CDR3, as DNA: TGCAGCGTTGGGACACAGGGGGCGGGATATGGCTACACCTTC.

The chain links TRBV5-1 to TRBJ2-3, with 10 bases identical to TRBD2. V trimming: 2 bases; J trimming: 4 bases; junction bases outside the gene matches: 7. CDR1 is SGHRS and CDR2 is YFSETQ in the germline V gene. This CDR3 is 16 amino acids long. The DNA of the CDR3 is TGCGCCAGCAGCTTTGTAGATAGCGGGGGGTCAGATACGCAGTATTTT. Translating gives CASSFVDSGGSDTQYF.

The chain recombines TRBV5-4 with TRBJ1-4; D ambiguous. Trimming removed 0 bases at V and 8 bases at J, with 11 bases between. The CDR3 contains 14 residues. Looked up from germline, CDR1 is SGHNT and CDR2 is YYREEE (reference sequence). As DNA, the CDR3 is TGTGCCAGCAGCTTGGGAGGGAGTGGCGAAAAACTGTTTTTT. Translated, it gives CASSLGGSGEKLFF.

V is TRBV7-2 and J is TRBJ1-1; 10 bases match TRBD1. CDR1 and CDR2 from the germline V gene are SGHTA and FQGNSA. The CDR3 totals 13 residues. V dropped 5 bases and J dropped 7; count of bases not matched to a gene: 4. CDR3 nucleotide sequence: TGTGCCAGCAGCCCCGGGACAGGGGTTGAAGCTTTCTTT. Protein product: CASSPGTGVEAFF.

V usage is TRBV6-5 and J usage is TRBJ1-1; D is uncertain. Germline CDR1 is MNHEY and CDR2 is SVGAGI. Trimming took off 6 bases at V and 6 bases at J, with 11 bases between the two ends. There are 12 residues in the CDR3. The CDR3 protein is CASRPEFPEAFF. CDR3 nucleotides: TGTGCCAGCAGGCCGGAGTTCCCTGAAGCTTTCTTT.